A selection of T cell receptor beta chains follows, all from one sample in a study of blood T cell repertoires in COVID-19. Using immunoSEQ multiplex PCR, the repertoire was profiled, and TCRdb retains in-frame clones only, with some absent. This table holds a few hundred thousand clones, around 83% found once. Input material: PBMCs or T cells enriched from blood (not recorded which). The receptors shown here come from a woman between 45 and 60 years old who had recovered from COVID-19. The CDR3 runs from the conserved cysteine through the conserved F or W. Each record gives: V gene, D gene, clone size, J gene, CDR3 DNA, CDR3 protein. D genes are given only for firm matches. Clone size is given for some rows only: seen once, a few or many times, or a class if the clone is expanded.

TRBV4-2	.	.	TRBJ1-3	TGTGCCAGCAGCCAAGAGGGCGGGCTCGGAAACACCATATATTTT	CASSQEGGLGNTIYF
TRBV28	TRBD1	.	TRBJ1-2	TGTGCCAGCAGTCCCGCCCTAATGGGACAGGGATATGGCTACACCTTC	CASSPALMGQGYGYTF
TRBV7-2	TRBD2	.	TRBJ2-7	TGTGCCAGCAGCTTAGCCGGGACTAGCGGCTACGAGCAGTACTTC	CASSLAGTSGYEQYF
TRBV9	.	.	TRBJ1-2	TGTGCCAGCAGCGTAGGAGGGCCTGGGGGCTACACCTTC	CASSVGGPGGYTF
TRBV21-1	.	.	TRBJ2-5	TGTGCCAGCAGCGCCGGGGACAGCGGTGTACAAGAGACCCAGTACTTC	CASSAGDSGVQETQYF
TRBV19	.	once	TRBJ2-3	TGTGCCAGTAGTATCGGTCTAACTACGCAGTATTTT	CASSIGLTTQYF
TRBV5-4	TRBD1	few	TRBJ2-3	TGTGCCAGCAGCGTCGACAGGGGGAGCACAGATACGCAGTATTTT	CASSVDRGSTDTQYF
TRBV18	TRBD1	once	TRBJ1-1	TGTGCCAGCTCACCCTATGGACAGGGGTCCACTGAAGCTTTCTTT	CASSPYGQGSTEAFF
TRBV30	TRBD1	few	TRBJ1-2	TGTGCCTGGAGGGGAGACAGGGGAAGCAGCGGCTACACCTTC	CAWRGDRGSSGYTF
TRBV21-1	.	once	TRBJ1-1	TGTGCCAGCAGCCGGTCCGAGAACACTGAAGCTTTCTTT	CASSRSENTEAFF
TRBV29-1	TRBD1	.	TRBJ1-1	TGCAGCGTAAAGGACAGGACCAACACTGAAGCTTTCTTT	CSVKDRTNTEAFF
TRBV27	TRBD1	.	TRBJ1-2	TGTGCCAGCCGACCAGGGGGCGCGGTTGATGGCTACACCTTC	CASRPGGAVDGYTF
TRBV5-1	TRBD1	.	TRBJ1-1	TGCGCCAGCAGCCAGGGACAGGGTTACCCTGAAGCTTTCTTT	CASSQGQGYPEAFF
TRBV4-1	TRBD1	.	TRBJ2-1	TGCGCCAGCAGCCTAGTGGACAGGAGCAATGAGCAGTTCTTC	CASSLVDRSNEQFF
TRBV19	TRBD1	.	TRBJ1-2	TGTGCCAGTAGTACCGAAACGACAGGGCCTAACTATGGCTACACCTTC	CASSTETTGPNYGYTF
TRBV11-3	TRBD2	.	TRBJ2-7	TGTGCCAGCAGCTTAGTTTCCGGGGGGGCCGTCTACGAGCAGTACTTC	CASSLVSGGAVYEQYF
TRBV10-3	TRBD1	once	TRBJ2-2	TGTGCCATCAAAGGACAGGGAGGCACCGGGGAGCTGTTTTTT	CAIKGQGGTGELFF
TRBV4-3	TRBD1	.	TRBJ2-1	TGCGCCAGCAGCCAAGCGGGGCAGGGGGCGTATGAGCAGTTCTTC	CASSQAGQGAYEQFF
TRBV19	TRBD1	.	TRBJ2-5	TGTGCCAGTAGTATAGTGGGACAGCAAGAGACCCAGTACTTC	CASSIVGQQETQYF
TRBV25-1	TRBD1	.	TRBJ1-1	TGTGCCAGCAGCCCATTCGGCGGGACAGGGACCACTGAAGCTTTCTTT	CASSPFGGTGTTEAFF
TRBV7-8	.	few	TRBJ2-7	TGTGCCAGCAGTACTCAGGTACTCTCCTACGAGCAGTACTTC	CASSTQVLSYEQYF
TRBV5-4	TRBD2	.	TRBJ2-7	TGTGCCGCGGGGGGAGACACTACCTACGAGCAGTACTTC	CAAGGDTTYEQYF
TRBV2	TRBD2	.	TRBJ2-3	TGTGCCAGCAGTGAATGGCTAGCGGGGACCCGTAGCACAGATACGCAGTATTTT	CASSEWLAGTRSTDTQYF
TRBV19	TRBD1	.	TRBJ1-5	TGTGCCAGTAACACCGGGACAGGGGCTGGGCCCCAGCATTTT	CASNTGTGAGPQHF
TRBV11-2	TRBD2	.	TRBJ2-1	TGTGCCAGCAGCCTCGTAGCGGGGGGGCTATTCCATGAGCAGTTCTTC	CASSLVAGGLFHEQFF
TRBV11-2	.	once	TRBJ1-6	TGTGCCAGCAGCTCAAATTCACCCCTCCACTTT	CASSSNSPLHF
TRBV6-5	.	.	TRBJ1-1	TGTGCCAGCAGTTACTCGATCTTGGGGGGTGAGACTGAAGCTTTCTTT	CASSYSILGGETEAFF
TRBV10-2	.	many	TRBJ1-2	TGCGCCAGCAGTGAACCGACCGGGGCGGGAAACTATGGCTACACCTTC	CASSEPTGAGNYGYTF
TRBV19	.	.	TRBJ1-2	TGTGCCAGCCAGGCCAGGGCCTCTGGCTACACCTTC	CASQARASGYTF
TRBV6-5	.	.	TRBJ1-2	TGTGCCAGCAGGCCCACAGGGTCGGAAGGCTACACCTTC	CASRPTGSEGYTF
TRBV20-1	.	.	TRBJ2-3	TGCATGGCCTTCCGTATGGATACGCAGTATTTT	CMAFRMDTQYF
TRBV11-3	TRBD1	once	TRBJ2-3	TGTGCCAGCAGTTCGACAGGGGGCACAGATACGCAGTATTTT	CASSSTGGTDTQYF
TRBV18	TRBD2	.	TRBJ2-5	TGTGCCAGCTCGCTAACTAGCGGGGGATTCCAAGAGACCCAGTACTTC	CASSLTSGGFQETQYF
TRBV9	.	.	TRBJ1-2	TGTGCCAGCAGCGTCTCTCCTGAAGGAGAGTCACAGGTCCTTAACTATGGCTACACCTTC	CASSVSPEGESQVLNYGYTF
TRBV10-3	.	.	TRBJ1-2	TGTGCCATCAGTGAGTCGTCGGCAGCGGGCTATGGCTACACCTTC	CAISESSAAGYGYTF
TRBV10-3	.	.	TRBJ2-6	TGTGCCATCAGTTCGACAGTCGGGGCCAACGTCCTGACTTTC	CAISSTVGANVLTF
TRBV5-1	TRBD1	.	TRBJ1-6	TGCGCCAGCAGCTTACGACAGGGGAGCTCCTATAATTCACCCCTCCACTTT	CASSLRQGSSYNSPLHF
TRBV19	TRBD1	.	TRBJ2-5	TGTGCCAGTAGACCCGGGGCAGGGGGCTATCGAGAGACCCAGTACTTC	CASRPGAGGYRETQYF
TRBV11-2	.	.	TRBJ1-2	TGTGCCAGCAGTGCACAGGAGCCGGATGGCTACACCTTC	CASSAQEPDGYTF
TRBV19	.	.	TRBJ1-4	TGTGCCAGTACGGGGGGTTCAACAACTAATGAAAAACTGTTTTTT	CASTGGSTTNEKLFF
TRBV10-3	.	.	TRBJ1-5	TGTGCCATCAGTGGGAGCAGCAATCAGCCCCAGCATTTT	CAISGSSNQPQHF
TRBV30	.	.	TRBJ2-7	TGTGCCTGGACCAAACCTCCCCACAGGGCGGGGGTCTCCGAGCAGTACTTC	CAWTKPPHRAGVSEQYF
TRBV7-9	TRBD1	.	TRBJ1-2	TGTGCCAGCAGCTTAGCGACCGGACAGGGACGCGGTGGCTACACCTTC	CASSLATGQGRGGYTF
TRBV5-3	TRBD1	few	TRBJ1-2	TGTGCCAGAAGCACCAAGGGACAGAGGGATGGCTACACCTTC	CARSTKGQRDGYTF
TRBV7-2	.	.	TRBJ1-4	TGTGCCAGCAGCCCTCAGAGGGGGTCGGAACTGTTTTTT	CASSPQRGSELFF